The 11 T cell receptor beta chains presented below share a single source sample, sequenced in a study of T-cell reconstitution after alpha-beta-depleted transplantation in children. It was with unique molecular identifiers that the TCRbeta library was prepared. TCRdb passed the PCR reads through MiXCR, listing each CDR3 protein once. The sample has over 200,000 distinct CDR3 sequences; around a sixth are singletons. The material sequenced was PBMCs, mostly from graft donor cells, taken 360 days after TCRalphabeta/CD19-depleted stem cell transplant. These TCRs come from a male patient under 10 years old who had a stem cell transplant for acute lymphoblastic leukemia, so the T cells may come from the graft donor.

A few counts support this clonotype. This chain uses TRBV5-5 with TRBJ1-2; D not certain. The ends were cut back, 4 bases at V and 4 bases at J, with 14 bases in the middle. The CDR3 contains 14 residues. CDR1 is SGHKS, CDR2 YYEKEE, per germline (reference sequence). CDR3 protein: CASSPGRAVYGYTF. CDR3 in DNA: TGTGCCAGCAGCCCCGGGCGGGCCGTCTATGGCTACACCTTC.

The chain has TRBV4-2 and TRBJ2-2; 7 bases map to TRBD2. This CDR3 contains 15 residues. CDR1 and CDR2 from the germline V gene are LGHNA and YNFKEQ. The trim removed 0 bases at V and 5 bases at J, leaving 3 bases unmatched. The CDR3: CASSQDGGGTGELFF. CDR3 in DNA: TGTGCCAGCAGCCAAGATGGGGGGGGTACCGGGGAGCTGTTTTTT.

The chain joins TRBV6-2 or TRBV6-3 to TRBJ2-3, with D tentatively TRBD2 (5 bases). Looked up from germline, CDR1 is MNHEY and CDR2 is SVGEGT. This CDR3 is 14 amino acids long. V lost 4 bases, J lost 10 bases, and 18 bases lay in between. The CDR3 spells CASSSSQTTRAQYF. In DNA form, the CDR3 reads TGTGCCAGCAGTTCCTCACAGACTACACGGGCGCAGTATTTT.

V is TRBV18 and J is TRBJ2-1; 9 bases agree with TRBD2. The V gene end was trimmed by 6 bases and the J gene end by 2 bases; junction bases not matched to a gene: 5. The CDR3 consists of 15 residues. Germline V CDR1 and CDR2: KGHSH, LQKENI. CDR3 in DNA: TGTGCCAGCTCTAGGGCTAGCGGGACCTACAATGAGCAGTTCTTC. Its protein is CASSRASGTYNEQFF. The variable domain in full, with the rest retrieved from reference TRBV18 and TRBJ2-1, is NAGVMQNPRHLVRRRGQEARLRCSPMKGHSHVYWYRQLPEEGLKFMVYLQKENIIDESGMPKERFSAEFPKEGPSILRIQQVVRGDSAAYFCASSRASGTYNEQFFGPGTRLTVL.

This clonotype was recorded a few times. The CDR3 DNA follows: TGTGCCAGCAGTTTTCCCGGGACAGGGGTGCCCGAGCAGTACTTC. Its protein is CASSFPGTGVPEQYF. This chain joins TRBV12-3 or TRBV12-4 and TRBJ2-7; TRBD1 matches at 10 bases. The CDR3 sequence is 15 residues long. The V gene end was trimmed by 3 bases and the J gene end by 6 bases; junction bases not matched to a gene: 8.

J is TRBJ2-2 and V is TRBV24-1; tentatively, D is TRBD1 (6 bases). The CDR3 length is 16 residues. V lost 5 bases to trimming and J lost 5 bases, with 17 bases between them. The V gene's germline CDR1 is KGHDR and CDR2 SFDVKD. The chain's CDR3 is CATSGSGKTGTGELFF. The CDR3 nucleotides are TGTGCCACCAGTGGTTCCGGAAAGACAGGTACCGGGGAGCTGTTTTTT.

The rearrangement joins TRBV4-3 to TRBJ2-1; TRBD1 might be the D (5 bases). The length of the CDR3 is 16 residues. With 0 bases removed from V and 2 bases from J, the gap between germline ends came to 11 bases. Germline CDR1 LGHNA, CDR2 YSLEER. CDR3 DNA sequence: TGCGCCAGCAGCCAAGAAGGGCAGGGCCCCTACAATGAGCAGTTCTTC. It specifies CASSQEGQGPYNEQFF.

This clonotype came up a few times. The chain couples TRBV24-1 to TRBJ2-2; 10 bases match TRBD1. The CDR3 loop spans 14 amino acids. V was pared by 9 bases and J by 0 bases, with 0 bases of the junction left unmatched. The germline CDR1 and CDR2 sequences are KGHDR and SFDVKD. The CDR3 here is CATGQGANTGELFF. In DNA, the CDR3 is TGTGCCACCGGACAGGGGGCGAACACCGGGGAGCTGTTTTTT.

This clonotype has a handful of counts. The chain joins TRBV7-2 to TRBJ2-3; 8 positions match TRBD2. CDR1 and CDR2 (germline): SGHTA, FQGNSA. V shed 1 base and J 4 bases; nucleotides not matched to a gene: 4. The CDR3 extends over 15 amino acids. CDR3 DNA sequence: TGTGCCAGCAGCTTAGTGGCGGGGGGACCAGATACGCAGTATTTT. Translating gives CASSLVAGGPDTQYF.

J is TRBJ2-6 and V is TRBV5-1; 10 positions match TRBD1. The ends lost 3 bases at V and 0 bases at J; junction bases unmatched: 6. Germline CDR1 is SGHRS and CDR2 is YFSETQ. This CDR3 is built from 18 residues. CDR3 sequence (DNA): TGCGCCAGCAGCTCTAGACAGGGGGCGGTCTCTGGGGCCAACGTCCTGACTTTC. Translation: CASSSRQGAVSGANVLTF.

The J gene is TRBJ2-1, the V gene TRBV7-9, with a possible D match to TRBD2 (6 bases). The germline V and J ends were trimmed by 5 bases and 4 bases, with 15 bases remaining between them. This CDR3 is 15 amino acids long. CDR1 and CDR2 (germline): SEHNR, FQNEAQ (reference sequence). CDR3 residues: CASSVSGDNYNEQFF. CDR3 nucleotides: TGTGCCAGCAGCGTTAGCGGAGACAATTACAATGAGCAGTTCTTC.